These 11 T cell receptor beta chains originate from one sample sequenced in a study of blood T cell repertoires in COVID-19 (dated by TCRdb to 2020 to 2022). The library was built by means of the immunoSEQ multiplex PCR assay. TCRdb stores this immuneACCESS table with in-frame sequences only. Part of the clones is absent; in the studies checked, under half of the shortfall reflects unresolved V genes, and no reason is known for the rest. This sample lists about 60,000 clones; more than 80% were detected once. About 16% of the sample goes to the ten largest clones. Sequenced material: peripheral blood. The receptors originated from a human donor in a cohort sampled during active COVID-19.

The chain is built from TRBV5-3 and TRBJ1-6, with a weak D call TRBD1 (6 bases). TRBV5-3 is an open reading frame whose function is uncertain. The CDR3 runs 14 residues. Trimming stripped 10 bases from V and 0 bases from J, with 11 bases between. The CDR3 loop reads CACGQSSYNSPLHF. In nucleotides, the CDR3 is TGTGCCTGCGGACAGAGCTCCTATAATTCACCCCTCCACTTT.

The rearrangement links TRBV6-1 to TRBJ2-7; 9 nucleotides match TRBD2. Germline loops: CDR1 MNHNS, CDR2 SASEGT. The V and J ends lost 2 bases and 7 bases, in that order; junction bases with no gene match: 9. The CDR3 is 15 amino acids. The CDR3 DNA sequence: TGTGCCAGCAGTGAATTTGGCGGGGGGGGTTGGGAGCAGTACTTC. Encoded protein: CASSEFGGGGWEQYF.

V gene TRBV12-5 combines with J gene TRBJ1-2; D is unclear. Trimming shortened V by 2 bases and J by 3 bases, and 7 bases separated the two germline ends. The CDR3 sequence is 13 residues long. Germline-derived CDR1 and CDR2 are LGHNT and FRNRAP. The CDR3 DNA sequence: TGTGCTAGTGGTTTGCAGGAGGACTATGGCTACACCTTC. Amino acid sequence: CASGLQEDYGYTF. Full variable domain (outside the CDR3, taken from reference TRBV12-5 and TRBJ1-2): DARVTQTPRHKVTEMGQEVTMRCQPILGHNTVFWYRQTMMQGLELLAYFRNRAPLDDSGMPKDRFSAEMPDATLATLKIQPSEPRDSAVYFCASGLQEDYGYTFGSGTRLTVV.

This rearrangement joins TRBV28 to TRBJ2-4; weak D call: TRBD2 (5 bases). Germline V gene lookup returns CDR1 MDHEN and CDR2 SYDVKM. CDR3 length: 13 residues. The V and J ends lost 3 bases and 7 bases respectively, with 10 bases between them. The CDR3 sequence: CASSLEGSNIQYF. The CDR3 DNA reads TGTGCCAGCAGTTTGGAAGGGAGTAACATTCAGTACTTC.

This chain connects TRBV7-9 to TRBJ1-2; TRBD1 matches 9 bases. Losses at the gene ends were 5 bases for V and 8 bases for J; bases not matched to a gene: 12. The CDR3 is made up of 15 amino acids. Germline V lookup: CDR1 SEHNR, CDR2 FQNEAQ (reference sequence). The CDR3 region has the DNA TGTGCCAGCAGCCACCGGGACAGGGAAAAGGGCGGCTACACCTTC. Translating gives CASSHRDREKGGYTF.

The chain has TRBV12-3 or TRBV12-4 and TRBJ2-1; TRBD2 matches at 7 bases. The CDR3 extends over 13 amino acids. The junction had 6 bases not matched to a gene; V was cut back by 6 bases and J by 7 bases. DNA of the CDR3: TGTGCCAGCAGCGGGGGGAGCGGTAATGAGCAGTTCTTC. The encoded protein is CASSGGSGNEQFF.

The V call is TRBV28, the J call TRBJ1-2; D is possibly TRBD1 (5 bases). Germline V gene data show CDR1 as MDHEN and CDR2 as SYDVKM. Trimming stripped 3 bases from V and 4 bases from J, with 18 bases between. CDR3 length equals 16 residues. The CDR3 DNA reads TGTGCCAGCAGTTTCCCCCCCGCTACGGGGGGCTATGGCTACACCTTC. Protein product: CASSFPPATGGYGYTF.

This chain links TRBV6-1 with TRBJ2-7; TRBD1 aligns across 9 bases. Germline CDR1 reads MNHNS; CDR2 reads SASEGT. The CDR3 loop spans 17 amino acids. The V and J ends lost 3 bases and 3 bases, in that order; junction bases with no gene match: 12. The CDR3 DNA reads TGTGCCAGCAGTGAGGTCGCCGGGACAGGGTTTGACTACGAGCAGTACTTC. It encodes CASSEVAGTGFDYEQYF.

The chain uses TRBV6-6 and TRBJ1-1; D is ambiguous. The ends were cut back, 6 bases at V and 1 base at J, with 9 bases in the middle. Germline values: CDR1 MNHNY, CDR2 SVGAGI (reference sequence). The CDR3 runs to 13 residues. The DNA for the CDR3 is TGTGCCAGCAGGACCCGACAGAACACTGAAGCTTTCTTT. It codes for CASRTRQNTEAFF.

The rearrangement uses TRBV5-6 and TRBJ1-5; TRBD1 might be the D (5 bases). Trimming cost V 1 base and J 1 base, with 12 bases left between them. Germline V gives CDR1 SGHDT, CDR2 YYEEEE. The CDR3 has 16 residues. CDR3 sequence: CASSLYSGGSNQPQHF. In nucleotides, the CDR3 is TGTGCCAGCAGCTTGTATTCCGGGGGAAGCAATCAGCCCCAGCATTTT.

The CDR3 DNA reads as TGTGCCAGCAAAATACCAGGAGGGGTCACCGGGGAGCTGTTTTTT. Translation gives CASKIPGGVTGELFF. J is TRBJ2-2 and V is TRBV6-4; a weak D match, TRBD2 (6 bases). The CDR3 is made up of 15 amino acids. Germline CDR1 is MRHNA and CDR2 is SNTAGT. Trimming took 7 bases from V and 4 from J, leaving 16 bases between them.